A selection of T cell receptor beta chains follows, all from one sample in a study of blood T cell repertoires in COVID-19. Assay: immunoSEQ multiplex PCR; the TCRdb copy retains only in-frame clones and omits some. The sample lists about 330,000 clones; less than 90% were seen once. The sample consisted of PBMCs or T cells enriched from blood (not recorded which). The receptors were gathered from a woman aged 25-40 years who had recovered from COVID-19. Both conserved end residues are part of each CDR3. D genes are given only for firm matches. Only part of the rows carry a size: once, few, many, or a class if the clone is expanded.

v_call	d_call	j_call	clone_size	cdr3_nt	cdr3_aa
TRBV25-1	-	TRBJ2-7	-	TGTGCCAGCAGTGAAGTTGGCCACGAGCAGTACTTC	CASSEVGHEQYF
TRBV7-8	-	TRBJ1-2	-	TGTGCCAGCAGCGCCTCACAAGGTCTGCTAGAGGGCTACACCTTC	CASSASQGLLEGYTF
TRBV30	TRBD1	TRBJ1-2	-	TGTGCCTGGAGTGTGGGGACAGGGCTAAACTATGGCTACACCTTC	CAWSVGTGLNYGYTF
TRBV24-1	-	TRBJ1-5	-	TGTGCCACCAGTGATAAGAGGGATCCCAATCAGCCCCAGCATTTT	CATSDKRDPNQPQHF
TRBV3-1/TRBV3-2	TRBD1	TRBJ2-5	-	TGTGCCAGCAGCCAAGCCGCGACAGGGGAGACCCAGTACTTC	CASSQAATGETQYF
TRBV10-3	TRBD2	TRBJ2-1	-	TGTGCCATCAGTGATCCTAGCGGGGGGGGAAGCTCCTACAATGAGCAGTTCTTC	CAISDPSGGGSSYNEQFF
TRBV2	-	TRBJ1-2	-	TGTGCCAGCAGAACCCGACAGGTGGACTATGGCTACACCTTC	CASRTRQVDYGYTF
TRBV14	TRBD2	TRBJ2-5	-	TGTGCCAGCAGCCAAGAGAGTTTCCGGCGGGGGGTGGAGACCCAGTACTTC	CASSQESFRRGVETQYF
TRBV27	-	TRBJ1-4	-	TGTGCCAGCAGCACTAATCGACAGGATCTGGCAAAACTGTTTTTT	CASSTNRQDLAKLFF
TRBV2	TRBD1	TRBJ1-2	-	TGTGCCAGCAGGGACAGGGGGCTTGGCTACACCTTC	CASRDRGLGYTF
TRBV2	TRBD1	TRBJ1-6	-	TGTGCTACGTCCCAGACCGGGACAGAGAATTCACCCCTCCACTTT	CATSQTGTENSPLHF
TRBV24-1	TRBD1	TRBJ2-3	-	TGTGCCACCAGTAGCAGGGGGCGCGGAGATACGCAGTATTTT	CATSSRGRGDTQYF
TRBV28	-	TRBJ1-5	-	TGTGCCAGCAGGCCCTGGGGTAGGGGGAAGAATCAGCCCCAGCATTTT	CASRPWGRGKNQPQHF
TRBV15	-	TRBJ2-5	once	TGTGCCACCAGCAGAGTATCGGGAAAAACTGGAGAGACCCAGTACTTC	CATSRVSGKTGETQYF
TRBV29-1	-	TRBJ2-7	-	TGCAGCGTCGGGGTTAAGCGGGGCGCACAAGAGGGGGCCTACGAGCAGTACTTC	CSVGVKRGAQEGAYEQYF
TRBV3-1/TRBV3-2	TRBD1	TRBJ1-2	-	TGTGCCAGCAGCCGACAGGGGGCAGGTGGCTACACCTTC	CASSRQGAGGYTF
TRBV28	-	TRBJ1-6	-	TGTGCCAGCAGTTTATCGGCGGGGTCACCCCTCCACTTT	CASSLSAGSPLHF